These T cell receptor beta chains were read from a single sample in a study of T-cell reconstitution after alpha-beta-depleted transplantation in children. TCRdb independently ran MiXCR on the PCR reads; one entry per CDR3 protein. This sample has 360,000 or so distinct CDR3 sequences, with over 20% found just once. Here the sequenced sample was PBMCs from the stem cell graft donor, taken from the stem cell graft. The receptors were gathered from a human donor who donated a stem cell graft to a child with acute myeloid leukemia. Both conserved end residues are part of each CDR3. The D gene is left open where the match is weak. Expanded clones get a size class; other rows say once, few or many, or leave the size out.

D	V	size	J	CDR3	DNA
.	TRBV12-3/TRBV12-4	many	TRBJ2-2	CASSLAGVGTGELFF	TGTGCCAGCAGTTTAGCGGGAGTGGGCACCGGGGAGCTGTTTTTT
.	TRBV29-1	few	TRBJ2-3	CSITPAQRDTQYF	TGCAGCATCACCCCGGCCCAAAGGGATACGCAGTATTTT
TRBD1	TRBV28	few	TRBJ1-2	CASSTRTGWGYGYTF	TGTGCCAGCAGTACCCGGACAGGGTGGGGCTATGGCTACACCTTC
.	TRBV11-2	.	TRBJ2-1	CASSLLEYPEQFF	TGTGCCAGCAGCTTACTGGAGTACCCAGAGCAGTTCTTC
.	TRBV6-1	.	TRBJ2-1	CASSRDRFYYNEQFF	TGTGCCAGCAGTCGAGACAGGTTCTATTACAATGAGCAGTTCTTC
TRBD1	TRBV15	.	TRBJ1-6	CATSRGQGANSPLHF	TGTGCCACCAGCAGGGGACAGGGGGCTAATTCACCCCTCCACTTT
TRBD2	TRBV20-1	.	TRBJ2-7	CSAKQSGRSGGYEQYF	TGCAGTGCTAAACAGAGCGGGAGATCGGGGGGCTACGAGCAGTACTTC
.	TRBV29-1	.	TRBJ2-3	CSSGLGDTQYF	TGCAGCTCCGGCTTGGGGGATACGCAGTATTTT
.	TRBV12-3/TRBV12-4	many	TRBJ1-1	CASSFRANTEAFF	TGTGCCAGCAGTTTCCGGGCGAACACTGAAGCTTTCTTT
TRBD1	TRBV5-1	few	TRBJ2-7	CASSSTGHSYEQYF	TGCGCCAGCAGCTCGACAGGGCACTCCTACGAGCAGTACTTC
TRBD1	TRBV7-7	.	TRBJ2-2	CASSRGQGVAGELFF	TGTGCCAGCAGCCGAGGACAGGGAGTTGCCGGGGAGCTGTTTTTT
TRBD1	TRBV6-1	few	TRBJ2-3	CASMRGQPSDTQYF	TGTGCCAGCATGAGGGGGCAGCCCTCGGATACGCAGTATTTT
.	TRBV5-1	.	TRBJ2-3	CASSLGVTHTDTQYF	TGCGCCAGCAGCTTGGGAGTAACCCACACAGATACGCAGTATTTT
TRBD2	TRBV20-1	many	TRBJ2-1	CSAPGTSLYEQFF	TGCAGTGCTCCCGGGACTAGCCTCTATGAGCAGTTCTTC
.	TRBV28	.	TRBJ2-2	CASSGGQTLGELFF	TGTGCCAGCAGCGGAGGGCAGACCCTTGGGGAGCTGTTTTTT
TRBD2	TRBV20-1	many	TRBJ2-3	CSARGPGLAGGTDTQYF	TGCAGTGCTAGAGGTCCAGGACTAGCGGGGGGCACAGATACGCAGTATTTT
.	TRBV2	.	TRBJ2-2	CASSAGAGRTGELFF	TGTGCCAGCAGCGCGGGGGCAGGGCGAACCGGGGAGCTGTTTTTT
.	TRBV19	few	TRBJ1-1	CASRGLHRNPEAFF	TGTGCCAGTAGAGGACTTCACAGGAACCCTGAAGCTTTCTTT
.	TRBV12-3/TRBV12-4	many	TRBJ2-7	CASSLGSGYEQYF	TGTGCCAGCAGTTTGGGAAGCGGCTACGAGCAGTACTTC
.	TRBV11-2	few	TRBJ2-2	CASRLWELGELFF	TGTGCCAGCAGACTGTGGGAGCTCGGGGAGCTGTTTTTT
TRBD2	TRBV3-1	.	TRBJ2-1	CASSQFTSGSSYNEQFF	TGTGCCAGCAGCCAATTCACTAGCGGCAGCTCCTACAATGAGCAGTTCTTC
.	TRBV18	.	TRBJ2-1	CASSPEDGYNEQFF	TGTGCCAGCTCACCCGAGGACGGCTACAATGAGCAGTTCTTC
.	TRBV25-1	few	TRBJ2-6	CATTGTASVAGANVLTF	TGTGCCACCACCGGGACCGCCTCAGTTGCTGGGGCCAACGTCCTGACTTTC
TRBD2	TRBV28	.	TRBJ2-7	CASTLPGRAYEQYF	TGTGCCAGCACCCTCCCCGGGAGGGCCTACGAGCAGTACTTC
.	TRBV11-2	few	TRBJ1-2	CASSPGQIYGYTF	TGTGCCAGCAGCCCCGGACAGATCTATGGCTACACCTTC
.	TRBV28	few	TRBJ2-2	CASVSQTNTGELFF	TGTGCCAGTGTAAGCCAGACGAACACCGGGGAGCTGTTTTTT
TRBD2	TRBV10-3	many	TRBJ2-3	CAISESDGTSGDTQYF	TGTGCCATCAGTGAGTCGGACGGGACTAGCGGCGATACGCAGTATTTT
TRBD2	TRBV11-2	.	TRBJ2-1	CASSLDTSGRVGIYNEQFF	TGTGCCAGCAGCTTAGATACTAGCGGGAGGGTGGGAATTTACAATGAGCAGTTCTTC
TRBD1	TRBV25-1	.	TRBJ2-1	CATKDRGWNEQFF	TGTGCCACCAAGGACAGGGGCTGGAATGAGCAGTTCTTC
.	TRBV20-1	few	TRBJ2-5	CSARDLRPTQYF	TGCAGTGCTAGAGATTTGCGGCCCACCCAGTACTTC
.	TRBV11-2	.	TRBJ2-7	CASSLDSGVVTSSSYEQYF	TGTGCCAGCAGCTTAGACTCGGGCGTGGTTACTAGTTCCTCCTACGAGCAGTACTTC
TRBD1	TRBV9	.	TRBJ1-2	CASSATRGRGGYTF	TGTGCCAGCAGCGCGACCAGGGGGCGCGGTGGCTACACCTTC
.	TRBV29-1	many	TRBJ1-2	CSVKGLNYGYTF	TGCAGCGTGAAAGGGTTGAACTATGGCTACACCTTC
.	TRBV7-2	.	TRBJ2-3	CASSWRQGGYGYDTQYF	TGTGCCAGCAGCTGGCGGCAGGGAGGTTATGGCTACGATACGCAGTATTTT
TRBD2	TRBV12-3/TRBV12-4	many	TRBJ2-5	CASSFGRRETQYF	TGTGCCAGCAGTTTCGGGAGGCGAGAGACCCAGTACTTC
.	TRBV6-4	few	TRBJ2-7	CASMSGEQYF	TGTGCCAGCATGTCCGGCGAGCAGTACTTC